Given below is one T cell receptor (beta chain) in context. This clone appeared a few times. There is no known antigen for this receptor. Within one base of it there is no much larger clone, and no base qualities were kept. V lost 1 base and J lost 3 bases; the stretch between them is 14 bases long. The germline V gene supplies CDR1 LGHNA and CDR2 YNFKEQ. The CDR3 goes from the cysteine to the phenylalanine over 16 residues. Kept here is only the CDR3 DNA, which spans 48 bases and is read in frame from base 1. This specimen belongs to a study of blood T cell repertoires in COVID-19 (TCRdb year 2020). With regard to the full study: Samples covering the acute and convalescent phases of COVID-19 were provided by collaborators in the United States, Italy and Spain. A de-identified subject ID, COVID-19 status, age in years and sex were almost always included in the sample metadata. The repertoires were made available in a free public database intended to serve as a resource for research on the immune response to SARS-CoV-2. Where available, HLA class I and class II types were taken from metadata supplied by the sample provider and were not determined by assay-based typing. Deeply sampled blood TCRbeta repertoires from subjects exposed to, actively infected with, or recovered from COVID-19 were included in the dataset. The samples were drawn from two sources: the first 160 participants of the ongoing ImmuneRACE study, and 950 to 1,500 subjects contributed by 6 global collaborators. The prospective study material was composed of cDNA or gDNA derived from T cells, B-cell-depleted T cells, or PBMCs. Overall study outcomes, separate from this receptor: Clinical and demographic metadata were provided uncurated, with the amount varying by source and participant.

TCRbeta CDR3 regions were amplified from genomic DNA using the immunoSEQ Assay, a bias-controlled multiplex PCR. Under the source paper's analysis protocol: The number of nucleated cells in each sample was estimated from the amplification of reference gene primers within the assay. Sequence reads were collapsed and filtered to measure the absolute abundance of every unique TCRbeta CDR3 rearrangement. For each sample, productive Simpson clonality was calculated as the square root of Simpson's diversity index across productive rearrangements. TCRdb limited this immuneACCESS table to in-frame rearrangements with V and J called. A share of clones is missing; checked studies link under half to unresolved V genes, and the rest is unexplained. V and J calls and clone size are those listed in that table; D and trimming were worked out from the DNA. The sample profile shows tens of thousands of clones; around 79% of them were found once. About 40% of the sample rests with the top ten.

Each collaborating institution followed its own protocols to collect whole blood in K2EDTA tubes. For TCRbeta analysis, collaborator samples were shipped as frozen whole blood, as isolated PBMCs, or as DNA extracted from either sample type. The TCR comes from a woman in her 70s with acute or convalescent COVID-19. The sequenced material came from peripheral blood. The rearranged chain carries TRBV4-2 and TRBJ2-3; TRBD1 is a weak D gene call, 6 bases matching. Here is the DNA: TGTGCCAGCAGCCAAGTCTCGGGTCAGGGGACAGATACGCAGTATTTT. This codes for CASSQVSGQGTDTQYF.